The TCR beta chain under discussion was sequenced for a study of blood T cell repertoires in COVID-19. This clone was picked up one time. This CDR3 contains 13 residues. V was pared by 0 bases and J by 13 bases, with 15 bases between. Per the germline V gene, CDR1 is MGHRA and CDR2 is YSYEKL. Under the authors' procedure: Amplifying reference gene primers gave estimates of nucleated cell counts. Only in-frame clones appear in the TCRdb table, and some are missing; sequencing was by immunoSEQ multiplex PCR. V and J calls and clone size are given by that table; D and trimming were obtained from the DNA. The sample lists about 160,000 clones, 70% to 90% seen once, with approximately 7% in the top ten.

The source material was peripheral blood. This clonotype originated in a man at least 80 years old with COVID-19, enrolled during active disease. This chain uses TRBV4-1 with TRBJ2-5; weak D call: TRBD2 (6 bases). The CDR3 bases are TGCGCCAGCAGCCAAGACTTCGGGAGTCTCAGGTACTTC. This translates into CASSQDFGSLRYF.